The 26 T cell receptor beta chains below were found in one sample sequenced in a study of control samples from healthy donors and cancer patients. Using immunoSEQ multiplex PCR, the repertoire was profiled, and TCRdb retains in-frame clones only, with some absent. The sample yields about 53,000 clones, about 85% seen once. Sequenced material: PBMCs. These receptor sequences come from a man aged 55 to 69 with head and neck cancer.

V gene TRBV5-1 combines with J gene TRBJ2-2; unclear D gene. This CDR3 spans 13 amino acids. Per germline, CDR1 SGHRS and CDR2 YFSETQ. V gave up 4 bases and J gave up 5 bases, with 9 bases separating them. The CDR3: CASSQDVTGELFF. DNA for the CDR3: TGCGCCAGCAGCCAGGACGTGACCGGGGAGCTGTTTTTT. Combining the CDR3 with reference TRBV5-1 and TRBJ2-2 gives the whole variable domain KAGVTQTPRYLIKTRGQQVTLSCSPISGHRSVSWYQQTPGQGLQFLFEYFSETQRNKGNFPGRFSGRQFSNSRSEMNVSTLELGDSALYLCASSQDVTGELFFGEGSRLTVL.

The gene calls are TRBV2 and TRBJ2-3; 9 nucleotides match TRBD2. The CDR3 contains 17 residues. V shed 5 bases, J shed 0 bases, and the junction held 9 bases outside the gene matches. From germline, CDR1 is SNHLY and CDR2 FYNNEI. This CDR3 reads CASSFLGRGGSTDTQYF. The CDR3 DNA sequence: TGTGCCAGCAGTTTTTTGGGGCGGGGGGGCAGCACAGATACGCAGTATTTT.

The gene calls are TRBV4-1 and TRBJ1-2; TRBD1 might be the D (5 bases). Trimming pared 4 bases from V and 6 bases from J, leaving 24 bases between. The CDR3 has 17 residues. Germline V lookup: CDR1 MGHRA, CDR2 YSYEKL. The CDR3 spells CASSPSQRAQGRDGYTF. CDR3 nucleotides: TGCGCCAGCAGCCCCTCCCAAAGGGCTCAAGGCAGGGATGGCTACACCTTC.

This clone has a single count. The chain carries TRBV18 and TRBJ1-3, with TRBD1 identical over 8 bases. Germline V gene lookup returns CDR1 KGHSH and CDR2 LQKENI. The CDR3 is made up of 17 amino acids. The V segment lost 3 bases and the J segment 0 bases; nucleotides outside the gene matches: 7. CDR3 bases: TGTGCCAGCTCACCCAGGACAGGGACGAGCTCTGGAAACACCATATATTTT. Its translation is CASSPRTGTSSGNTIYF. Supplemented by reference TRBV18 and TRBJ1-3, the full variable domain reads NAGVMQNPRHLVRRRGQEARLRCSPMKGHSHVYWYRQLPEEGLKFMVYLQKENIIDESGMPKERFSAEFPKEGPSILRIQQVVRGDSAAYFCASSPRTGTSSGNTIYFGEGSWLTVV.

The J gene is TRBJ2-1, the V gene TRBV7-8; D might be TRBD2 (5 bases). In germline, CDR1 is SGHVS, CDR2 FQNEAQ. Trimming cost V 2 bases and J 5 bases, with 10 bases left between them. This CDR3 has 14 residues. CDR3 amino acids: CASSLRRGNNEQFF. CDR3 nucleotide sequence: TGTGCCAGCAGCTTACGTCGGGGAAACAATGAGCAGTTCTTC.

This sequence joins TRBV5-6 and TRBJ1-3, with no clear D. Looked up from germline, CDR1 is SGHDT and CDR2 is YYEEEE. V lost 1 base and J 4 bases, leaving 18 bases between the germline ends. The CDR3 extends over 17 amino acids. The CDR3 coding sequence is TGTGCCAGCAGCTTGCGTTTCTCAGGTTGGGCCGGAAACACCATATATTTT. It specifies CASSLRFSGWAGNTIYF.

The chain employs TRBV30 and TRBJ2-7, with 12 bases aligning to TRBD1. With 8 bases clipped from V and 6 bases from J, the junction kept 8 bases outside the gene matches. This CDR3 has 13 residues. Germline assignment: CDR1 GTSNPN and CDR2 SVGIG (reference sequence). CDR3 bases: TGTGCCGGCCGGGACAGGGGGCTAGGCGAGCAGTACTTC. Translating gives CAGRDRGLGEQYF.

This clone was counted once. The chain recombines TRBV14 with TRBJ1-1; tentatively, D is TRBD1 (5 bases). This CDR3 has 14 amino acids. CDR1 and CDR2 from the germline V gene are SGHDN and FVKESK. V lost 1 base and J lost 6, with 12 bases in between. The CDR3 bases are TGTGCCAGCAGCCAAGTGCTGGGGCCGGCTGAAGCTTTCTTT. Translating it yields CASSQVLGPAEAFF.

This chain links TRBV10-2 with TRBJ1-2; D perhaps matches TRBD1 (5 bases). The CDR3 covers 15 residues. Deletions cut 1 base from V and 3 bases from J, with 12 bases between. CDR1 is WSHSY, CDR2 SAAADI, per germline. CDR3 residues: CASSEYGQGDYGYTF. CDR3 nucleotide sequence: TGCGCCAGCAGTGAGTACGGGCAGGGCGACTATGGCTACACCTTC.

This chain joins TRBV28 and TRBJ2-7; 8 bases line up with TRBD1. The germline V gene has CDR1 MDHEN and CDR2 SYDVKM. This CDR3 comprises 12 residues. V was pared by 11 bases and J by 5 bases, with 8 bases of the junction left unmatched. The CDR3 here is CALTGANNEQYF. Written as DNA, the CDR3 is TGTGCCTTGACAGGGGCCAACAACGAGCAGTACTTC. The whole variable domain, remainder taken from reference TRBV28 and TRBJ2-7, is DVKVTQSSRYLVKRTGEKVFLECVQDMDHENMFWYRQDPGLGLRLIYFSYDVKMKEKGDIPEGYSVSREKKERFSLILESASTNQTSMYLCALTGANNEQYFGPGTRLTVT.

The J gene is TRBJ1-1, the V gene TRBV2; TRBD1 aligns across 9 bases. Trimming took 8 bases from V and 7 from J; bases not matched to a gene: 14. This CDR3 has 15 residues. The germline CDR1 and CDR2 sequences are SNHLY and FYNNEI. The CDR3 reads CASSGTGSPAGEAFF. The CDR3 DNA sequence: TGTGCCAGCTCCGGGACAGGGTCCCCTGCAGGTGAAGCTTTCTTT.

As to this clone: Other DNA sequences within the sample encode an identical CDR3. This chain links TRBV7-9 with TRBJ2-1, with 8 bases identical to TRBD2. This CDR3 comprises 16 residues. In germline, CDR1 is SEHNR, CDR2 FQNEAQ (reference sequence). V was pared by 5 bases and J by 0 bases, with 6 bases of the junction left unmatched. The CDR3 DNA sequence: TGTGCCAGCAGCGCGAGCGGGGGAAACTCCTACAATGAGCAGTTCTTC. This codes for CASSASGGNSYNEQFF.

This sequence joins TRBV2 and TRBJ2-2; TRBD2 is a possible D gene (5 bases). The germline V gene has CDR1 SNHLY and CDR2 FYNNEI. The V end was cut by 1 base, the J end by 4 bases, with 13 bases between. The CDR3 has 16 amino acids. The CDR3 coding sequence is TGTGCCAGCAGTGAAGGCCCAGCGGTCTCCACCGGGGAGCTGTTTTTT. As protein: CASSEGPAVSTGELFF.

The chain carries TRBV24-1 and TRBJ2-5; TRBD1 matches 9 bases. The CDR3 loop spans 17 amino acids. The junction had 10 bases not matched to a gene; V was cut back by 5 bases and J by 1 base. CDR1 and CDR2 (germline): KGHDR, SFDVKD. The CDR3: CATSAPSGQGPQETQYF. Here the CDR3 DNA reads TGTGCCACCAGTGCCCCCTCAGGACAGGGGCCCCAAGAGACCCAGTACTTC.

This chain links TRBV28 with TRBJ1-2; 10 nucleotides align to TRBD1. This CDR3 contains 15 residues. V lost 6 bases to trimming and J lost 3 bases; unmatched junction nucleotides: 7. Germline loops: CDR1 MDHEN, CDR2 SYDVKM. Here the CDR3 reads CASSIGGQGDYGYTF. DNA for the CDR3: TGTGCCAGCAGCATAGGCGGACAGGGGGACTATGGCTACACCTTC.

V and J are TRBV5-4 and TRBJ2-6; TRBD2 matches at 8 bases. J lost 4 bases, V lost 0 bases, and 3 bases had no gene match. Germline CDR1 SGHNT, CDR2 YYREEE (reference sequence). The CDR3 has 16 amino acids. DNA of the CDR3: TGTGCCAGCAGCTTGGCACTAGCGGCAGGGGCCAACGTCCTGACTTTC. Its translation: CASSLALAAGANVLTF.

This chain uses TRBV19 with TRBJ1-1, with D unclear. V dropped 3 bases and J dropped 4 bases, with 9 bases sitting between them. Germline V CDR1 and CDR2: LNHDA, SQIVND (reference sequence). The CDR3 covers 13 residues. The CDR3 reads CASSILFGTEAFF. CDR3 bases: TGTGCCAGTAGTATCCTGTTTGGCACTGAAGCTTTCTTT.

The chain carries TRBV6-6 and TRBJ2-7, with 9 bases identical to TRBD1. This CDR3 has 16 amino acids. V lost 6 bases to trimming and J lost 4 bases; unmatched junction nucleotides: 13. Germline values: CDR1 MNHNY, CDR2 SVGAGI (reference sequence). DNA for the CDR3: TGTGCCAGCAGAATAAGGTCCGGGACAGGGAAGTACGAGCAGTACTTC. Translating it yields CASRIRSGTGKYEQYF.

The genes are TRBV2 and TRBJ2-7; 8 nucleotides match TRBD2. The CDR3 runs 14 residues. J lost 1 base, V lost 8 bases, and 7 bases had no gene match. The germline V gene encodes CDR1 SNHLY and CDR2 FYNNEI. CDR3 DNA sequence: TGTGCCAGCGGAAGACTAGCGCAATCCTACGAGCAGTACTTC. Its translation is CASGRLAQSYEQYF.

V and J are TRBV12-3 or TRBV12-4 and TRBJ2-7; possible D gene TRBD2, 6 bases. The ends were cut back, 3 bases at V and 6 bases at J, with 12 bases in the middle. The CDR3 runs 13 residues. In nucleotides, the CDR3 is TGTGCCAGCAGTTTTATGGGGAGGAGCGAGCAGTACTTC. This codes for CASSFMGRSEQYF.

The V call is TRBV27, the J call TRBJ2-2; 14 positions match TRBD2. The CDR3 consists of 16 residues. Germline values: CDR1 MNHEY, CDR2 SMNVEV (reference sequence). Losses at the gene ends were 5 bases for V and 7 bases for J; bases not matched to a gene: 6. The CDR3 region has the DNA TGTGCCAGCAGTCGGACTAGCGGGGGGTCTGTCGGGGAGCTGTTTTTT. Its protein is CASSRTSGGSVGELFF.

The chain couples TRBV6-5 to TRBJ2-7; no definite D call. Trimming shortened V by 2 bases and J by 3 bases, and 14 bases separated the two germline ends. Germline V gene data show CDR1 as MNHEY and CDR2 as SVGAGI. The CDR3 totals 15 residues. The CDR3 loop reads CASSYTSDGNYEQYF. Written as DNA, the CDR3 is TGTGCCAGCAGTTACACGTCAGATGGAAACTACGAGCAGTACTTC.

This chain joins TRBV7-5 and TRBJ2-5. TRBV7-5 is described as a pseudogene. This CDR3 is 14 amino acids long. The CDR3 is CVRSGILDQETQYF. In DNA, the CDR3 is TGTGTCAGAAGCGGAATTCTCGACCAAGAGACCCAGTACTTC.

The CDR3 region has the DNA TGTGCCAGCAGAGGGGACGGCCCCGAAGCTTTCTTT. Its translation is CASRGDGPEAFF. The chain recombines TRBV13 with TRBJ1-1, with D possibly being TRBD1 (5 bases). The CDR3 contains 12 residues. CDR1 PRHDT and CDR2 FYEKMQ come from the germline V gene (reference sequence). V was pared by 6 bases and J by 8 bases, with 13 bases between.

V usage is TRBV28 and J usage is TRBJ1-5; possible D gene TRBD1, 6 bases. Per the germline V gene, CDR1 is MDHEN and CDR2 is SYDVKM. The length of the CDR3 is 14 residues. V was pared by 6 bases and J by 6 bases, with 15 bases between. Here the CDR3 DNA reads TGTGCCAGCAGCTATCCAGGGGAGGGTCAGCCCCAGCATTTT. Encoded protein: CASSYPGEGQPQHF.

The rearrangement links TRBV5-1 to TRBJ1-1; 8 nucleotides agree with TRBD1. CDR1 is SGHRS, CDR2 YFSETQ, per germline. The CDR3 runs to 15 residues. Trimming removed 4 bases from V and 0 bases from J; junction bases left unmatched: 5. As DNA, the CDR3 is TGCGCCAGCAGCCTGGGACAGGAGGTGAACACTGAAGCTTTCTTT. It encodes CASSLGQEVNTEAFF.